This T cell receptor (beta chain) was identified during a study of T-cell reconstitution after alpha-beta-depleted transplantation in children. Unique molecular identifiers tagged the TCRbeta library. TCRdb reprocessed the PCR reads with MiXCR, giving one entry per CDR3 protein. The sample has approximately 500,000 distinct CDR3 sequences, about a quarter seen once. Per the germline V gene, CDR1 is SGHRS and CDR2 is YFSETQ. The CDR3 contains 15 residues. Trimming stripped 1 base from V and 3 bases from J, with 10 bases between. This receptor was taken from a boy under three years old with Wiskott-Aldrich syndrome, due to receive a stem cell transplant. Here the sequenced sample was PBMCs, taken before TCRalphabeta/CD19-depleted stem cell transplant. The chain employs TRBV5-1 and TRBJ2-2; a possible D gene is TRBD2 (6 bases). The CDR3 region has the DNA TGCGCCAGCAGCTTGCGGAGGGGAGACACCGGGGAGCTGTTTTTT. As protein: CASSLRRGDTGELFF.